This is a list of T cell receptor beta chains from one sample in a study of cytomegalovirus exposure and HLA in healthy donors. Clones were read by immunoSEQ multiplex PCR, and TCRdb kept only the in-frame ones, dropping some. Found here are 86,000 or so clones, about 95% of them singletons; the top ten hold about 1.5%. The material sequenced was PBMCs. Source of these receptors: a man aged 18 to 29 in good health and CMV-seropositive. CDR3s include the opening cysteine and the closing phenylalanine or tryptophan. A D gene is named only where the DNA matches it firmly. Rows may omit the clone size; those that give it use once, few, many or a size class.

d_call j_call v_call clone_size cdr3_aa cdr3_nt
- TRBJ1-3 TRBV5-1 - CASSSTSGTTRYF TGCGCCAGCAGCTCCACCTCGGGAACCACCCGATATTTT
- TRBJ2-1 TRBV27 - CASSLVQGRNEQFF TGTGCCAGCAGTTTGGTCCAGGGGCGCAATGAGCAGTTCTTC
TRBD1 TRBJ1-2 TRBV4-1 few CASSLTGQIPFNYGYTF TGCGCCAGCAGCCTAACGGGACAGATACCTTTTAACTATGGCTACACCTTC
- TRBJ2-1 TRBV5-1 - CASSLGATGNEQFF TGCGCCAGCAGCTTGGGGGCTACGGGGAATGAGCAGTTCTTC
TRBD2 TRBJ2-3 TRBV5-1 - CASRVMGLATTDTQYF TGCGCCAGCAGAGTCATGGGACTAGCGACCACAGATACGCAGTATTTT
- TRBJ2-7 TRBV9 - CASSVGGMGASGSDEQYF TGTGCCAGCAGCGTAGGAGGCATGGGGGCTAGCGGATCTGACGAGCAGTACTTC
TRBD2 TRBJ2-5 TRBV4-2 - CASSQEGLGGGQETQYF TGTGCCAGCAGCCAAGAGGGACTAGGCGGAGGGCAGGAGACCCAGTACTTC
TRBD1 TRBJ2-1 TRBV27 - CASSLYGDSSYNEQFF TGTGCCAGCAGTTTATATGGGGACAGCTCCTACAATGAGCAGTTCTTC
TRBD2 TRBJ2-7 TRBV28 - CASSPAGGGSYEQYF TGTGCCAGCAGTCCTGCGGGGGGAGGCTCCTACGAGCAGTACTTC
TRBD2 TRBJ2-1 TRBV5-5 - CASSLSSSGYSYNEQFF TGTGCCAGCAGCTTGTCTTCTAGCGGGTACTCCTACAATGAGCAGTTCTTC
- TRBJ1-1 TRBV5-5 - CASSFGGGISEAFF TGTGCCAGCAGCTTCGGGGGAGGCATCTCTGAAGCTTTCTTT
- TRBJ1-2 TRBV21-1 few CASSKVRDRGRVNYGYTF TGTGCCAGCAGCAAAGTCCGGGACAGGGGGCGGGTTAACTATGGCTACACCTTC
- TRBJ1-3 TRBV30 - CAWSVMGNTIYF TGTGCCTGGAGTGTTATGGGCAACACCATATATTTT
TRBD1 TRBJ2-7 TRBV19 - CASSFKQGTYEQYF TGTGCCAGTAGTTTCAAACAGGGGACCTACGAGCAGTACTTC
TRBD1 TRBJ2-7 TRBV5-1 - CASRERQGLYEQYF TGCGCCAGCAGGGAGAGACAGGGTCTCTACGAGCAGTACTTC
- TRBJ1-4 TRBV19 - CASSITGREVVFF TGTGCCAGTAGTATAACGGGCAGGGAGGTGGTGTTTTTT
- TRBJ2-7 TRBV4-2 few CASSQTDRVYEQYF TGTGCCAGCAGCCAGACAGACCGGGTCTACGAGCAGTACTTC
- TRBJ2-4 TRBV5-5 - CASSLGQYTNIQYF TGTGCCAGCAGCTTGGGTCAGTACACAAACATTCAGTACTTC
- TRBJ2-3 TRBV5-4 - CASSNRLGDTQYF TGTGCCAGCAGCAACCGACTAGGAGATACGCAGTATTTT
TRBD1 TRBJ1-4 TRBV6-1 - CASSEAGTGWGVGEKLFF TGTGCCAGCAGTGAAGCTGGGACAGGGTGGGGGGTTGGTGAAAAACTGTTTTTT
- TRBJ2-7 TRBV6-6 - CASSRRPTRGYEQYF TGTGCCAGCAGTCGCCGCCCTACCCGGGGCTACGAGCAGTACTTC
TRBD2 TRBJ2-3 TRBV6-1 few CASSDSGRADTQYF TGTGCCAGCAGTGATAGCGGGAGGGCAGATACGCAGTATTTT
- TRBJ1-1 TRBV13 - CASSLDRNTEAFF TGTGCCAGCAGCTTAGACAGGAACACTGAAGCTTTCTTT
- TRBJ1-5 TRBV21-1 - CASSRRNQPQHF TGTGCCAGCAGCAGGCGCAATCAGCCCCAGCATTTT
- TRBJ2-1 TRBV27 - CASTPLEAGSYNEQFF TGTGCCAGCACCCCACTGGAGGCCGGGTCCTACAATGAGCAGTTCTTC
- TRBJ2-5 TRBV5-6 - CASSLARSGETQYF TGTGCCAGCAGCTTGGCGCGAAGCGGAGAGACCCAGTACTTC
- TRBJ2-7 TRBV7-8 - CASSAETGSYEQYF TGTGCCAGCAGCGCCGAAACCGGTTCCTACGAGCAGTACTTC
- TRBJ1-1 TRBV4-1 once CASSQALQTEAFF TGCGCCAGCAGCCAAGCGTTACAAACTGAAGCTTTCTTT
- TRBJ1-2 TRBV28 - CASSSPDSVRRYGYTF TGTGCCAGCAGTTCCCCCGACTCCGTACGACGATATGGCTACACCTTC
TRBD2 TRBJ2-5 TRBV6-1 - CASNPGTSAETQYF TGTGCCAGCAACCCCGGGACTAGCGCTGAGACCCAGTACTTC
- TRBJ2-1 TRBV19 few CASGGGFRHNNEQFF TGTGCCAGTGGTGGAGGCTTTAGACACAACAATGAGCAGTTCTTC
TRBD2 TRBJ2-3 TRBV2 - CASSVNRASGRADTQYF TGTGCCAGCAGTGTGAACCGGGCTAGCGGGAGGGCAGATACGCAGTATTTT
TRBD1 TRBJ1-2 TRBV7-9 - CASSRPGQENYGYTF TGTGCCAGCAGCCGTCCGGGACAGGAAAACTATGGCTACACCTTC
- TRBJ2-7 TRBV6-1 - CASSEDGPQVQYF TGTGCCAGCAGTGAAGACGGTCCACAGGTGCAGTACTTC
- TRBJ2-7 TRBV5-1 - CASSLGQLHNEQYF TGCGCCAGCAGCTTGGGACAGCTCCATAACGAGCAGTACTTC
- TRBJ1-5 TRBV29-1 - CSVLTHDSSNQPQHF TGCAGCGTACTAACACACGACAGTAGCAATCAGCCCCAGCATTTT
TRBD2 TRBJ2-1 TRBV13 - CASSLRGLAGGSSYNEQFF TGTGCCAGCAGCTTAAGGGGACTAGCGGGAGGGAGCTCCTACAATGAGCAGTTCTTC
- TRBJ2-7 TRBV4-2 - CASSHQQNAYEQYF TGTGCCAGCAGCCATCAACAGAATGCCTACGAGCAGTACTTC
- TRBJ2-7 TRBV4-2 once CASSHTSSSYEQYF TGTGCCAGCAGCCACACTTCAAGCTCCTACGAGCAGTACTTC